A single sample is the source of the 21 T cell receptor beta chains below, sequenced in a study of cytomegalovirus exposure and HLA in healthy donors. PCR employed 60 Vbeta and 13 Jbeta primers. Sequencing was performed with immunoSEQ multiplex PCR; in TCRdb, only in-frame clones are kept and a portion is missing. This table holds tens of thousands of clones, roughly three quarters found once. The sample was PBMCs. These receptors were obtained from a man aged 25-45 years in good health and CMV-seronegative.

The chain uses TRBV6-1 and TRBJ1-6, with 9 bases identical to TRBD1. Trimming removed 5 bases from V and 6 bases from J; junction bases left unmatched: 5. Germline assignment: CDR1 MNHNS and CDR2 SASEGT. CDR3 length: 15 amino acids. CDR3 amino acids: CASSTLTGGNSPLHF. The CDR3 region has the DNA TGTGCCAGCAGTACCCTGACAGGGGGTAATTCACCCCTCCACTTT.

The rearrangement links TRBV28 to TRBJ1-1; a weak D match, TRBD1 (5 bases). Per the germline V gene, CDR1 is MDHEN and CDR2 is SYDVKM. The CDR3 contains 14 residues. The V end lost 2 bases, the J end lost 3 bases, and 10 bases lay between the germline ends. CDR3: CASSLGGGDTEAFF. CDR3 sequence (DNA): TGTGCCAGCAGTTTAGGGGGAGGGGACACTGAAGCTTTCTTT.

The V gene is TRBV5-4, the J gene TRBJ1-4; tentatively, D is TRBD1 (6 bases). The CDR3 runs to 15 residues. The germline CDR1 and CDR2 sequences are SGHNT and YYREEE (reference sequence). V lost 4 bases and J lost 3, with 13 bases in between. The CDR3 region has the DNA TGTGCCAGCAGCCTCGAGACAGGCTCTAATGAAAAACTGTTTTTT. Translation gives CASSLETGSNEKLFF.

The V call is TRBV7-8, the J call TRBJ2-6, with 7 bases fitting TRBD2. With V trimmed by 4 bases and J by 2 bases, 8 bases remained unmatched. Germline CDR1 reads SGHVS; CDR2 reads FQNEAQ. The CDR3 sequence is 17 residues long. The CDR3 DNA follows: TGTGCCAGCAGCTCCTCTTGGGGGGGGGCTGGGGCCAACGTCCTGACTTTC. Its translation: CASSSSWGGAGANVLTF. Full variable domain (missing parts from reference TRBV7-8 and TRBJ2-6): GAGVSQSPRYKVAKRGQDVALRCDPISGHVSLFWYQQALGQGPEFLTYFQNEAQLDKSGLPSDRFFAERPEGSVSTLKIQRTQQEDSAVYLCASSSSWGGAGANVLTFGAGSRLTVL.

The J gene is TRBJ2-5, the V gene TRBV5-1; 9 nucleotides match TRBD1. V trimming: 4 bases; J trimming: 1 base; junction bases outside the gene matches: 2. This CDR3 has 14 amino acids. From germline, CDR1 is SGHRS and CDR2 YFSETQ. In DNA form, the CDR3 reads TGCGCCAGCAGCCCGGGACAGGGCCAAGAGACCCAGTACTTC. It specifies CASSPGQGQETQYF. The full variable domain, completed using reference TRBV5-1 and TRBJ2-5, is KAGVTQTPRYLIKTRGQQVTLSCSPISGHRSVSWYQQTPGQGLQFLFEYFSETQRNKGNFPGRFSGRQFSNSRSEMNVSTLELGDSALYLCASSPGQGQETQYFGPGTRLLVL.

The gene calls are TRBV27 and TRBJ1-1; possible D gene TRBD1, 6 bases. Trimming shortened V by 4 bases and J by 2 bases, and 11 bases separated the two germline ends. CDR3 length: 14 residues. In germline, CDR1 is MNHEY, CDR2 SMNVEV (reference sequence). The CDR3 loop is CASSYRGYNTEAFF. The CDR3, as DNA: TGTGCCAGCAGTTATAGGGGGTACAACACTGAAGCTTTCTTT.

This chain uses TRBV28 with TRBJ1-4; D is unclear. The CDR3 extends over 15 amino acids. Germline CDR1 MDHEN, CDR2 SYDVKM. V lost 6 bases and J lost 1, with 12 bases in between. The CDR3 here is CASRTSVLTNEKLFF. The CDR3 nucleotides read TGTGCCAGCAGAACTTCGGTGTTAACTAATGAAAAACTGTTTTTT.

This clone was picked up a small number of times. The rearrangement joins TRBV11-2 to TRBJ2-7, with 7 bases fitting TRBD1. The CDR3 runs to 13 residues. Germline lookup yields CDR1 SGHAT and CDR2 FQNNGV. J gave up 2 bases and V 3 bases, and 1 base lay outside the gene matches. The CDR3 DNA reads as TGTGCCAGCAGCTTCACAGGGGCCTACGAGCAGTACTTC. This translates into CASSFTGAYEQYF. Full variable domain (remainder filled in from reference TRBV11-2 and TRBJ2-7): EAGVAQSPRYKIIEKRQSVAFWCNPISGHATLYWYQQILGQGPKLLIQFQNNGVVDDSQLPKDRFSAERLKGVDSTLKIQPAKLEDSAVYLCASSFTGAYEQYFGPGTRLTVT.

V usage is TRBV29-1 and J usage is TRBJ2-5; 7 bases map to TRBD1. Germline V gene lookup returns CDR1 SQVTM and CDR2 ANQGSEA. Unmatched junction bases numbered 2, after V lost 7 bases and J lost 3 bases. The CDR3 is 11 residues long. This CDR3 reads CSGTGEETQYF. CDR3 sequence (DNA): TGCAGCGGCACAGGGGAAGAGACCCAGTACTTC.

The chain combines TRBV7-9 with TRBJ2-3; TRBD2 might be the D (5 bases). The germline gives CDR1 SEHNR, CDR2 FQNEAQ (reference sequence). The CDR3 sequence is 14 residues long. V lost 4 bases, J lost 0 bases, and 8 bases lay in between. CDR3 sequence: CASSSTSSTDTQYF. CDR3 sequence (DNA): TGTGCCAGCAGCTCAACTAGTAGCACAGATACGCAGTATTTT.

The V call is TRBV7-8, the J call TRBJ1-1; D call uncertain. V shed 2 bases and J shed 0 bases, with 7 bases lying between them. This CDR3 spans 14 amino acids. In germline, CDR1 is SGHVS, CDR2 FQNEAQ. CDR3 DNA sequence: TGTGCCAGCAGCTTAAACACCTTGAACACTGAAGCTTTCTTT. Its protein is CASSLNTLNTEAFF.

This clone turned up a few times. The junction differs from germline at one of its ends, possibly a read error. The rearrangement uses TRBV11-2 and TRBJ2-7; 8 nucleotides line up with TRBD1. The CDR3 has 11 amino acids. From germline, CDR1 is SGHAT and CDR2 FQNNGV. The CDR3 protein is CASSSGQGLLF. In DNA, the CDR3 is TGTGCCAGCAGCTCTGGACAGGGCCTTCTCTTC.

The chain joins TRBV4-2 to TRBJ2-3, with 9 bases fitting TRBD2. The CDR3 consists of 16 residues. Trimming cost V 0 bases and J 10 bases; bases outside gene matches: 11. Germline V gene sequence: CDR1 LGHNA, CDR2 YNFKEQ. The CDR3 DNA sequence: TGTGCCAGCAGCCAAGATCGTACTAGCGGGTTGGGTCCGCAGTATTTT. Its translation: CASSQDRTSGLGPQYF.

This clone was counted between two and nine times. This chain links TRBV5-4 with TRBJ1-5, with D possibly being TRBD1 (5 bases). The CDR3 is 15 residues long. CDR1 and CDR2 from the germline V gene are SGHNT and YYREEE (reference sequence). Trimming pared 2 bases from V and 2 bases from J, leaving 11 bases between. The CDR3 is CASSLGTGGNQPQHF. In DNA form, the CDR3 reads TGTGCCAGCAGCTTAGGTACAGGCGGCAATCAGCCCCAGCATTTT.

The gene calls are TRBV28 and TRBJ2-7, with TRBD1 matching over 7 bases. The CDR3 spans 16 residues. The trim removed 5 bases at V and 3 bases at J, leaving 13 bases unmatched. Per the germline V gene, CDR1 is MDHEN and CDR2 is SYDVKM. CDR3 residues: CASSTDTGTERYEQYF. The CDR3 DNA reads TGTGCCAGCAGTACTGATACCGGGACAGAGCGCTACGAGCAGTACTTC.

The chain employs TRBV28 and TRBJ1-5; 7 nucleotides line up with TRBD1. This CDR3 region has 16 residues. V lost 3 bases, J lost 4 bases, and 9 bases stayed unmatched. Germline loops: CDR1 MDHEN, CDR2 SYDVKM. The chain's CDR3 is CASSFFSRTGNQPQHF. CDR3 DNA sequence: TGTGCCAGCAGTTTTTTTTCCCGGACAGGTAATCAGCCCCAGCATTTT.

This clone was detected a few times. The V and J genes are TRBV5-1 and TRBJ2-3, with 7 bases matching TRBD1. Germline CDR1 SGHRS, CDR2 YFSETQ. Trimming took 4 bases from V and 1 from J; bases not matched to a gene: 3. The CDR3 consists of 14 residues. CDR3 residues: CASSQDRGTDTQYF. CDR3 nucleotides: TGCGCCAGCAGCCAAGACAGGGGCACAGATACGCAGTATTTT.

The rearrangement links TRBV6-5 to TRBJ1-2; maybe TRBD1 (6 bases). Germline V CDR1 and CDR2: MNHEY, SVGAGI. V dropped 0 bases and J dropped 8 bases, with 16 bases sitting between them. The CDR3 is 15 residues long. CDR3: CASSYSNRALGGYTF. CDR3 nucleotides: TGTGCCAGCAGTTACTCGAACAGGGCCTTAGGGGGCTACACCTTC.

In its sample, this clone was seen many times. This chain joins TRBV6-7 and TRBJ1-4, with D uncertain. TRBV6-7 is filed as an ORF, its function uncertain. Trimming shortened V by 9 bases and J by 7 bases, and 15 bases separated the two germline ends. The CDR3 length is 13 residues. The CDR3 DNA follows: TGTGCCAGATTCACGGGTTTGGCTGAAAAACTGTTTTTT. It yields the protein CARFTGLAEKLFF.

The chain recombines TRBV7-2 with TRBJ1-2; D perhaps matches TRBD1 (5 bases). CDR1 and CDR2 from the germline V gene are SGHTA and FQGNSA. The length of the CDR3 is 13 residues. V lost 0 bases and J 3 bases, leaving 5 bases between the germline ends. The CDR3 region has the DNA TGTGCCAGCAGCTTAGCACAGGACTATGGCTACACCTTC. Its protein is CASSLAQDYGYTF.

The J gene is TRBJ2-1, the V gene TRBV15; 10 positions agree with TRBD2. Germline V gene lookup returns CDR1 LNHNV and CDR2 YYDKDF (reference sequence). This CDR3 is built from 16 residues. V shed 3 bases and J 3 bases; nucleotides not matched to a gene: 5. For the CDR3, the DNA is TGTGCCACCAGCAGTCTAGCGGGAGAATACTACAATGAGCAGTTCTTC. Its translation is CATSSLAGEYYNEQFF.